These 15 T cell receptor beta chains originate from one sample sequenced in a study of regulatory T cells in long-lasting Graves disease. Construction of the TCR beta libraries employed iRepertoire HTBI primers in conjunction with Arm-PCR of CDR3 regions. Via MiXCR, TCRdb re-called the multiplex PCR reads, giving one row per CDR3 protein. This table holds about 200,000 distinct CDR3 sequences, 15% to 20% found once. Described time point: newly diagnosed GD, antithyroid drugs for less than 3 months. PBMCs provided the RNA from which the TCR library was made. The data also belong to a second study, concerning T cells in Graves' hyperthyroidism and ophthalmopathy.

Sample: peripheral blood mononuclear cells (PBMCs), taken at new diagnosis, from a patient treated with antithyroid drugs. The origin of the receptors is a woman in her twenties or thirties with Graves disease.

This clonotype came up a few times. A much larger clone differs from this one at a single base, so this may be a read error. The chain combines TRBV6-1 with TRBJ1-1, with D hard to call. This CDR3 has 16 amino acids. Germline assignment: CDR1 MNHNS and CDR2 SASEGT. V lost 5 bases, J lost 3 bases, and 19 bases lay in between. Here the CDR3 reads CASSQAFSPPDTEAFF. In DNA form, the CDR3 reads TGTGCCAGCAGTCAGGCATTCTCCCCCCCCGACACTGAAGCTTTCTTT.

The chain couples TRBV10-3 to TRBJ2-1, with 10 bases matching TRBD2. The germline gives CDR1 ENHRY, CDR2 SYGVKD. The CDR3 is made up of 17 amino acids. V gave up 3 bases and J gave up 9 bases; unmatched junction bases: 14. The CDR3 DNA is TGTGCCATCAGTGAAGGGCAAGCGGGAGGGCCAGGGGGTGAGCAGTTCTTC. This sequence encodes CAISEGQAGGPGGEQFF.

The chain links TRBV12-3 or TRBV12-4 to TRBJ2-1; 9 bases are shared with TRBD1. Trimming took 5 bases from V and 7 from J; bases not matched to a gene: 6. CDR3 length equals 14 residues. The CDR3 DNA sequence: TGTGCCAGCAGTCCGAGACAGGGGGTTAATGAGCAGTTCTTC. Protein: CASSPRQGVNEQFF.

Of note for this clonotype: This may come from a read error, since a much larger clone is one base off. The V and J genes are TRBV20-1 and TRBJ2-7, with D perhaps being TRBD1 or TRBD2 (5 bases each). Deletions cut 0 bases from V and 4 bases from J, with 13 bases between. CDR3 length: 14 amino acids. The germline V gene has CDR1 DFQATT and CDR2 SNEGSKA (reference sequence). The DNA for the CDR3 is TGCAGTGCTAGAGACCGGGGCTACCCGTACGAGCAGTACTTC. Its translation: CSARDRGYPYEQYF.

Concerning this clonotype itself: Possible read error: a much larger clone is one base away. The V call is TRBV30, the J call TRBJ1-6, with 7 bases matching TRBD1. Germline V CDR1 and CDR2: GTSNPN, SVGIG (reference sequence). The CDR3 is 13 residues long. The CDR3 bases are TGTGCCTGTTCGGGACAGCATAATTCACCCCCCCACTTT. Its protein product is CACSGQHNSPPHF.

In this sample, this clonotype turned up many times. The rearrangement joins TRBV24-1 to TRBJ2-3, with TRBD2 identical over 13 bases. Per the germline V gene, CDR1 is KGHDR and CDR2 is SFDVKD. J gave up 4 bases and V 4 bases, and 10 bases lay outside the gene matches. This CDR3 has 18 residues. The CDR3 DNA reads TGTGCCACCAGTGACCAGACGACTAGCGGGAGGAGTGCAGATACGCAGTATTTT. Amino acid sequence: CATSDQTTSGRSADTQYF.

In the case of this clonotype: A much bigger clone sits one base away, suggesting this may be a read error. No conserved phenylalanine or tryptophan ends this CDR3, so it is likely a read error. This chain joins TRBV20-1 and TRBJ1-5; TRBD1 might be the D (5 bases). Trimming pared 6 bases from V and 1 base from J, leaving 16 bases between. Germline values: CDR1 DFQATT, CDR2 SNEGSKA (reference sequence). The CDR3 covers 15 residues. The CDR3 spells CSARVGGGSNQPQHL. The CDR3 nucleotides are TGCAGTGCCAGGGTGGGGGGAGGAAGCAATCAGCCCCAGCATTTG.

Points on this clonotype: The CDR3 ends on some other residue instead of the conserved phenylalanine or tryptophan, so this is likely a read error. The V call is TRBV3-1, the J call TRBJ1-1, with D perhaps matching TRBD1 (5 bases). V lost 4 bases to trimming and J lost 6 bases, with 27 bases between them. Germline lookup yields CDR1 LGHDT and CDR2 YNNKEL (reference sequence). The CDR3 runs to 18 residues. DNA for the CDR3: TGTGCCAGCAGCCGAGACCATCCAGGGTCGGGTAAAAAGGCTGAAGCTTTCTTA. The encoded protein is CASSRDHPGSGKKAEAFL.

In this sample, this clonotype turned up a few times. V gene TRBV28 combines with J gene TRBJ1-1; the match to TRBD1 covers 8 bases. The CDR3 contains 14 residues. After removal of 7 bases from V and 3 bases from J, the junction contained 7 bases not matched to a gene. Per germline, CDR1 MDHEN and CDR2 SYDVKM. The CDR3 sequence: CASITGQGHTEAFF. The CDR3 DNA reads TGTGCCAGCATCACCGGACAGGGTCACACTGAAGCTTTCTTT.

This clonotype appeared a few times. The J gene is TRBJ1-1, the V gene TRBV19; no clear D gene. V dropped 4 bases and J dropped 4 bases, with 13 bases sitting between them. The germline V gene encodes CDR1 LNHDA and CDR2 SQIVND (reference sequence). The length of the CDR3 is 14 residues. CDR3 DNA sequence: TGTGCCAGTAGTACGGAGACCCCGAGCACTGAAGCTTTCTTT. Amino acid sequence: CASSTETPSTEAFF.

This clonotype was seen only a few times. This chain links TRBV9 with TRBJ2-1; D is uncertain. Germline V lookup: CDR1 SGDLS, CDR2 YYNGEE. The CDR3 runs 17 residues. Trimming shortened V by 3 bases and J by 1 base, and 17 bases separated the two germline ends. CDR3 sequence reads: CASSAALSPASYNEQFF. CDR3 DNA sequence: TGTGCCAGCAGCGCCGCACTGTCCCCAGCGTCCTACAATGAGCAGTTCTTC. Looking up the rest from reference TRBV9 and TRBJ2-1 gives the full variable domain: DSGVTQTPKHLITATGQRVTLRCSPRSGDLSVYWYQQSLDQGLQFLIQYYNGEERAKGNILERFSAQQFPDLHSELNLSSLELGDSALYFCASSAALSPASYNEQFFGPGTRLTVL.

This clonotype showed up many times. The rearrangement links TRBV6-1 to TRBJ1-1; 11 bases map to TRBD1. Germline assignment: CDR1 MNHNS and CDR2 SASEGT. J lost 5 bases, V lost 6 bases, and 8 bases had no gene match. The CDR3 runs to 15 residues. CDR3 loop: CASRTPGQGVTEAFF. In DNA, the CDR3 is TGTGCCAGCAGGACTCCGGGACAGGGGGTAACTGAAGCTTTCTTT.

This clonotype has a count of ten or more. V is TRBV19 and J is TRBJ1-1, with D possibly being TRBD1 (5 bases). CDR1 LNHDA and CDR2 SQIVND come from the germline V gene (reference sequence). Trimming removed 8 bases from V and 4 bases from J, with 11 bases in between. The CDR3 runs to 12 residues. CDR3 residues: CASSTGSTEAFF. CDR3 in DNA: TGTGCCAGTTCCACAGGAAGCACTGAAGCTTTCTTT.

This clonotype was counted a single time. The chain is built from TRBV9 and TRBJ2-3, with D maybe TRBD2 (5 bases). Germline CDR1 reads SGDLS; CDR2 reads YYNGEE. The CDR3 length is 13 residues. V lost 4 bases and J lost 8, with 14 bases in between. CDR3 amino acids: CASSPLTSSTQYF. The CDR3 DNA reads TGTGCCAGCAGCCCCCTCACTAGTAGTACGCAGTATTTT.

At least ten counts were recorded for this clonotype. The CDR3 sequence: CASSYDKVRTGELFF. For the CDR3, the DNA is TGTGCCAGCTCATATGATAAAGTGCGTACCGGGGAGCTGTTTTTT. The chain combines TRBV18 with TRBJ2-2, with D unclear. The CDR3 sequence is 15 residues long. The V end was cut by 5 bases, the J end by 5 bases, with 15 bases between. Per the germline V gene, CDR1 is KGHSH and CDR2 is LQKENI.